This T cell receptor beta chain was found in a study of Tregs in tolerant kidney transplant recipients. V dropped 3 bases and J dropped 15 bases, with 13 bases sitting between them. Germline V gene data show CDR1 as SGHRS and CDR2 as YFSETQ. The CDR3 covers 12 residues. As concerns this clone: The antigen is not known.

Study outcomes and limitations: Biological reproducibility was not directly addressed in this study.

Sequencing used immunoSEQ multiplex PCR; TCRdb keeps in-frame clones, though not all of them. The data contain about 81,000 clones, roughly 91% of them seen just once; the ten biggest clones take up around 1.6%. Mixed chimerism was transient after nonmyeloablative marrow transplants from related graft donors. Unstimulated regulatory T cells (CD4+CD25+CD127-), CD4+CD25- non-regulatory cells, CD4 and CD8 cells were FACS-sorted from thawed PBMCs. The chain combines TRBV5-1 with TRBJ1-6, with D tentatively TRBD1 (5 bases). Sample: CD4+ T cells from blood (PBMCs), taken 24 months after the transplant. The sequence came from a human patient who received a combined kidney and bone marrow transplant. A subset of T cells may come from the graft donor. CDR3 amino acids: CASSSNQGYLHF. CDR3 bases: TGCGCCAGCAGCTCGAACCAGGGTTACCTCCACTTT.